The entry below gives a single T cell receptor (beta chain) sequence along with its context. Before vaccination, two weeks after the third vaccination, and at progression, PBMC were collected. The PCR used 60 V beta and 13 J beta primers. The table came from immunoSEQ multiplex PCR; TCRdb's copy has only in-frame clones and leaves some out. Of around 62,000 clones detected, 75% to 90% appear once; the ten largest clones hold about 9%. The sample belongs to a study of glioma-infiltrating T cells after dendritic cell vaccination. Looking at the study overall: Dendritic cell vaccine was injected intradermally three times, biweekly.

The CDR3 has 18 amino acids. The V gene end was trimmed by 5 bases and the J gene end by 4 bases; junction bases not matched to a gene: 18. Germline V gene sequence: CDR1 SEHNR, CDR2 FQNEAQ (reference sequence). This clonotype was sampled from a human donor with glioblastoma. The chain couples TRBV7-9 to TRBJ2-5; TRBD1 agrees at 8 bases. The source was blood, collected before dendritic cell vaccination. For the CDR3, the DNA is TGTGCCAGCAGCCATTCCGGTGTGGGGACAGGTCGATCAGAGACCCAGTACTTC. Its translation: CASSHSGVGTGRSETQYF.